Presented here are 8 T cell receptor beta chains from one specimen sequenced in a study of cytomegalovirus exposure and HLA in healthy donors. 60 Vbeta and 13 Jbeta primers were used in PCR. Data came from immunoSEQ multiplex PCR; TCRdb stores just in-frame clones and leaves some out. The listing records fewer than 100,000 clones. The specimen was PBMCs. The receptors were gathered from a man aged 45-65 years in good health and CMV-seronegative.

The rearrangement uses TRBV10-3 and TRBJ1-2, with TRBD1 as a possible D gene (5 bases). CDR1 and CDR2 (germline): ENHRY, SYGVKD. The germline V and J ends were trimmed by 2 bases and 4 bases, with 14 bases remaining between them. The CDR3 is made up of 15 amino acids. The CDR3: CAISEQGEYGYGYTF. CDR3 nucleotides: TGTGCCATCAGTGAGCAAGGGGAATATGGCTATGGCTACACCTTC.

The rearrangement uses TRBV9 and TRBJ2-7, with 12 nucleotides matching TRBD2. The V gene end was trimmed by 3 bases and the J gene end by 2 bases; junction bases not matched to a gene: 3. Germline-derived CDR1 and CDR2 are SGDLS and YYNGEE. CDR3 length equals 15 residues. CDR3 DNA: TGTGCCAGCAGCGCTACTAGCGGGGGGACCTACGAGCAGTACTTC. Translated, it gives CASSATSGGTYEQYF. The full variable domain, rest sourced from reference TRBV9 and TRBJ2-7, is DSGVTQTPKHLITATGQRVTLRCSPRSGDLSVYWYQQSLDQGLQFLIQYYNGEERAKGNILERFSAQQFPDLHSELNLSSLELGDSALYFCASSATSGGTYEQYFGPGTRLTVT.

The V gene is TRBV27, the J gene TRBJ1-1; 8 nucleotides agree with TRBD1. The CDR3 spans 14 residues. J lost 3 bases, V lost 4 bases, and 4 bases had no gene match. Germline V gene sequence: CDR1 MNHEY, CDR2 SMNVEV (reference sequence). CDR3 nucleotide sequence: TGTGCCAGCAGTTCTCAGGGGGCTTACACTGAAGCTTTCTTT. It codes for CASSSQGAYTEAFF.

The chain uses TRBV5-1 and TRBJ2-7; D is unclear. Germline V CDR1 and CDR2: SGHRS, YFSETQ. There are 13 residues in the CDR3. V lost 0 bases and J lost 3, with 7 bases in between. CDR3 nucleotides: TGCGCCAGCAGCTTGGGCACATACTACGAGCAGTACTTC. This gives the protein CASSLGTYYEQYF.

This chain connects TRBV5-4 to TRBJ2-7; D uncertain. V was shortened by 0 bases and J by 10 bases, with 8 bases between the two germline ends. CDR1 is SGHNT, CDR2 YYREEE, per germline (reference sequence). The CDR3 has 11 residues. CDR3 sequence reads: CASSLGALQYF. CDR3 nucleotide sequence: TGTGCCAGCAGCTTGGGGGCTCTCCAGTACTTC.

The rearrangement links TRBV5-1 to TRBJ2-7, with 9 bases that match TRBD1. V dropped 3 bases and J dropped 6; count of bases not matched to a gene: 10. Germline assignment: CDR1 SGHRS and CDR2 YFSETQ. The CDR3 is 15 residues long. DNA for the CDR3: TGCGCCAGCAGCTATGCGGGACAGGGCTCTCCCGAGCAGTACTTC. This sequence encodes CASSYAGQGSPEQYF.

The CDR3 loop is CASSIDPQVNTEAFF. CDR3 bases: TGTGCCAGTAGTATAGATCCACAGGTGAACACTGAAGCTTTCTTT. This rearrangement joins TRBV19 to TRBJ1-1, with a weak D call TRBD1 (5 bases). This CDR3 spans 15 amino acids. V lost 0 bases to trimming and J lost 0 bases, with 8 bases between them. The germline V gene has CDR1 LNHDA and CDR2 SQIVND (reference sequence).

V is TRBV5-1 and J is TRBJ2-2; D is perhaps TRBD1 (5 bases). CDR3 length equals 16 residues. CDR1 is SGHRS, CDR2 YFSETQ, per germline. V was trimmed by 4 bases and J by 0 bases, leaving 13 bases between them. The CDR3 region is CASSPLGRANTGELFF. CDR3 nucleotide sequence: TGCGCCAGCAGCCCGTTAGGCAGGGCGAACACCGGGGAGCTGTTTTTT. Complete variable domain (other parts from reference TRBV5-1 and TRBJ2-2): KAGVTQTPRYLIKTRGQQVTLSCSPISGHRSVSWYQQTPGQGLQFLFEYFSETQRNKGNFPGRFSGRQFSNSRSEMNVSTLELGDSALYLCASSPLGRANTGELFFGEGSRLTVL.